These 18 T cell receptor beta chains share one sample of origin, sequenced in a study of OX40 agonist ivuxolimab in advanced cancers. Repertoires were generated with immunoSEQ multiplex PCR, while TCRdb's copy carries only in-frame clones and drops some. The sample shows roughly 92,000 clones, about 90% of them seen only once. The specimen comprised CD4+ or CD8+ T cells sorted from blood, sampled in a trial of the OX40 agonist ivuxolimab. These receptors originate from an adult with an advanced solid tumor such as melanoma, head and neck, liver or kidney cancer.

The chain employs TRBV29-1 and TRBJ2-5, with no clear D. Germline CDR1 is SQVTM and CDR2 is ANQGSEA. The CDR3 runs to 15 residues. Trimming removed 4 bases from V and 2 bases from J, with 17 bases in between. CDR3 DNA sequence: TGCAGCGTTGTTCCACCGGGCCTGATACAAGAGACCCAGTACTTC. It yields the protein CSVVPPGLIQETQYF. Looking up the rest from reference TRBV29-1 and TRBJ2-5 gives the full variable domain: SAVISQKPSRDICQRGTSLTIQCQVDSQVTMMFWYRQQPGQSLTLIATANQGSEATYESGFVIDKFPISRPNLTFSTLTVSNMSPEDSSIYLCSVVPPGLIQETQYFGPGTRLLVL.

This chain links TRBV10-3 with TRBJ2-1, with a weak D call TRBD2 (6 bases). Between the trimmed V and J ends, which lost 5 bases and 9 bases, there was a span of 14 bases. The CDR3 has 13 amino acids. Per germline, CDR1 ENHRY and CDR2 SYGVKD. CDR3 sequence (DNA): TGTGCCATCAGTTTGGTCAACGGGGGTGAGCAGTTCTTC. It encodes CAISLVNGGEQFF.

The rearrangement uses TRBV9 and TRBJ2-1; D possibly uses TRBD1 or TRBD2 (6 bases each). Trimming left V 0 bases short and J 4 bases short, with 11 bases between. CDR3 length: 15 amino acids. Germline V gene lookup returns CDR1 SGDLS and CDR2 YYNGEE. CDR3: CASSVAGGVYNEQFF. The CDR3 DNA reads as TGTGCCAGCAGCGTAGCCGGGGGCGTTTACAATGAGCAGTTCTTC.

The chain couples TRBV7-9 to TRBJ2-5; the D gene is possibly TRBD1 (6 bases). V was trimmed by 5 bases and J by 0 bases, leaving 10 bases between them. This CDR3 comprises 14 residues. Germline CDR1 is SEHNR and CDR2 is FQNEAQ (reference sequence). The CDR3 region has the DNA TGTGCCAGCAGCGAGGACAGTAACCAAGAGACCCAGTACTTC. The encoded protein is CASSEDSNQETQYF.

J is TRBJ2-2 and V is TRBV6-4; 10 nucleotides line up with TRBD2. V lost 0 bases, J lost 0 bases, and 1 base stayed unmatched. This CDR3 is 17 amino acids long. The germline CDR1 and CDR2 sequences are MRHNA and SNTAGT. The CDR3 sequence: CASSDSAGGPNTGELFF. The CDR3 nucleotides read TGTGCCAGCAGTGACTCAGCGGGAGGGCCGAACACCGGGGAGCTGTTTTTT.

The chain uses TRBV7-9 and TRBJ2-3, with 9 bases aligning to TRBD2. Germline V gene data show CDR1 as SEHNR and CDR2 as FQNEAQ (reference sequence). The CDR3 spans 13 residues. The CDR3 DNA reads TGTGTAGGCGGGAGGGCCCCGGCGGATACGCAGTATTTT. This translates into CVGGRAPADTQYF.

The chain has TRBV6-6 and TRBJ1-4; 9 positions agree with TRBD1. The trim removed 5 bases at V and 10 bases at J, leaving 8 bases unmatched. The CDR3 totals 14 residues. The germline CDR1 and CDR2 sequences are MNHNY and SVGAGI (reference sequence). DNA for the CDR3: TGTGCCAGCAGTCGCCGGGACAGGGTTACAAAACTGTTTTTT. Translated, it gives CASSRRDRVTKLFF.

J is TRBJ2-7 and V is TRBV7-6, with D possibly matching TRBD1 (6 bases). The V gene's germline CDR1 is SGHVS and CDR2 FNYEAQ. V shed 5 bases and J shed 3 bases, with 23 bases lying between them. CDR3 size: 17 residues. The CDR3 region has the DNA TGTGCCAGCAGCATAGAAGGTACAGGGCGCCCTCGCTACGAGCAGTACTTC. This encodes CASSIEGTGRPRYEQYF.

V usage is TRBV7-9 and J usage is TRBJ2-7; tentatively, D is TRBD2 (6 bases). The V and J ends lost 5 bases and 9 bases respectively, with 11 bases between them. CDR1 SEHNR and CDR2 FQNEAQ come from the germline V gene (reference sequence). There are 11 residues in the CDR3. The CDR3 reads CASSLDGGQYF. CDR3 coding DNA: TGTGCCAGCAGCCTAGACGGGGGGCAGTACTTC.

This chain uses TRBV28 with TRBJ2-5; 9 bases fit TRBD1. J lost 5 bases, V lost 2 bases, and 9 bases had no gene match. Germline loops: CDR1 MDHEN, CDR2 SYDVKM. This CDR3 has 16 residues. The CDR3 nucleotides read TGTGCCAGCAGTTTAGCCCGGGACAGGGTACGGGAGACCCAGTACTTC. This encodes CASSLARDRVRETQYF.

V gene TRBV5-6 combines with J gene TRBJ2-5; unclear D gene. Trimming stripped 5 bases from V and 6 bases from J, with 14 bases between. CDR3 length: 13 amino acids. Per the germline V gene, CDR1 is SGHDT and CDR2 is YYEEEE. CDR3 amino acids: CASSLSLQQTQYF. The CDR3, as DNA: TGTGCCAGCAGTCTATCGCTCCAGCAGACCCAGTACTTC.

Worth noting for this clone: The sample carries other DNA sequences with the same CDR3. The chain has TRBV9 and TRBJ2-3; no firm D call. Germline loops: CDR1 SGDLS, CDR2 YYNGEE. Trimming shortened V by 0 bases and J by 1 base, and 3 bases separated the two germline ends. The CDR3 is made up of 13 amino acids. The CDR3 DNA is TGTGCCAGCAGCGTAGGGGGCACAGATACGCAGTATTTT. Translating it yields CASSVGGTDTQYF.

J is TRBJ1-4 and V is TRBV10-3; TRBD1 might be the D (5 bases). Trimming pared 5 bases from V and 4 bases from J, leaving 11 bases between. CDR3 size: 14 residues. The germline V gene encodes CDR1 ENHRY and CDR2 SYGVKD. The CDR3 is CAISKGMDNEKLFF. CDR3 bases: TGTGCCATCAGTAAGGGGATGGATAATGAAAAACTGTTTTTT.

The chain uses TRBV27 and TRBJ1-5; TRBD1 aligns across 10 bases. The CDR3 covers 14 residues. Germline-derived CDR1 and CDR2 are MNHEY and SMNVEV (reference sequence). Unmatched junction bases numbered 5, after V lost 1 base and J lost 11 bases. The CDR3 coding sequence is TGTGCCAGCAGTTTATACGGACAGGGGGTGTCCCAGCATTTT. Amino acids: CASSLYGQGVSQHF.

This chain joins TRBV9 and TRBJ2-7, with D perhaps being TRBD1 or TRBD2 (6 bases each). This CDR3 is 14 amino acids long. Trimming removed 0 bases at V and 7 bases at J, with 14 bases between. CDR1 is SGDLS and CDR2 is YYNGEE in the germline V gene. The CDR3 reads CASSVGGAPREQYF. As DNA, the CDR3 is TGTGCCAGCAGCGTAGGGGGGGCCCCACGGGAGCAGTACTTC.

This rearrangement joins TRBV29-1 to TRBJ2-1, with TRBD2 matching 11 bases. With 6 bases clipped from V and 5 bases from J, the junction kept 18 bases outside the gene matches. The CDR3 sequence is 18 residues long. CDR1 and CDR2 (germline): SQVTM, ANQGSEA. The CDR3 loop is CSVPRTSGFGGSNNEQFF. CDR3 DNA sequence: TGCAGCGTCCCCCGGACTAGCGGGTTTGGAGGTAGCAACAATGAGCAGTTCTTC.

The genes are TRBV2 and TRBJ2-5; the D gene is possibly TRBD1 (5 bases). The end of the DNA is better explained by TRBJ2-7, so the J call may be wrong. The CDR3 has 14 residues. CDR1 SNHLY and CDR2 FYNNEI come from the germline V gene. CDR3 coding DNA: TGTGCCAGCAGCGATCAGGGCCGTTCCTACGAGCAGTACTTC. Protein product: CASSDQGRSYEQYF.

This rearrangement joins TRBV9 to TRBJ2-5; D remains unclear. The V gene lost 3 bases and the J gene lost 5 bases, with 8 bases spanning the gap. The CDR3 length is 12 residues. The V gene's germline CDR1 is SGDLS and CDR2 YYNGEE. CDR3 sequence: CASSAWGETQYF. In DNA form, the CDR3 reads TGTGCCAGCAGCGCCTGGGGTGAGACCCAGTACTTC. Combining the CDR3 with reference TRBV9 and TRBJ2-5 gives the whole variable domain DSGVTQTPKHLITATGQRVTLRCSPRSGDLSVYWYQQSLDQGLQFLIQYYNGEERAKGNILERFSAQQFPDLHSELNLSSLELGDSALYFCASSAWGETQYFGPGTRLLVL.